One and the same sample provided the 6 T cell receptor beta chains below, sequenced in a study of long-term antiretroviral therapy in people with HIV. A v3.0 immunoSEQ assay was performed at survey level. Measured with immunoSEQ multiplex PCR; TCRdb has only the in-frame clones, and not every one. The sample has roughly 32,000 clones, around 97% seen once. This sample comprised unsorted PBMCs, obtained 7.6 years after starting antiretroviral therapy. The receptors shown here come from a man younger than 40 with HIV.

CDR3 in amino acids: CASSPSRLYTEAFF. DNA of the CDR3: TGTGCCAGCAGCCCCAGTCGACTGTACACTGAAGCTTTCTTT. J is TRBJ1-1 and V is TRBV7-2; D is unclear. Trimming took 5 bases from V and 3 from J, leaving 13 bases between them. From germline, CDR1 is SGHTA and CDR2 FQGNSA. This CDR3 region has 14 residues.

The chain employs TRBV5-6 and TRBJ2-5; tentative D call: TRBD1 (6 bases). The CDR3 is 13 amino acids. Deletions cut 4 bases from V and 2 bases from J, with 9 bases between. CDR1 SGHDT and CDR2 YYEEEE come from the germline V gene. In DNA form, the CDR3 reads TGTGCCAGCAGCCAGGGGTCTCAAGAGACCCAGTACTTC. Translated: CASSQGSQETQYF.

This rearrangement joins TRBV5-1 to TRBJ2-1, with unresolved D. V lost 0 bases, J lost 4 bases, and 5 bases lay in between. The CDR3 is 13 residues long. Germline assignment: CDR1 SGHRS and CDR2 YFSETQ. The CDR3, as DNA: TGCGCCAGCAGCTTGGGATTTTACAATGAGCAGTTCTTC. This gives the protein CASSLGFYNEQFF.

CDR3 region: CASSLERIYEQYF. The CDR3 DNA follows: TGTGCCAGCAGCTTAGAGAGGATCTACGAGCAGTACTTC. The rearrangement links TRBV11-2 to TRBJ2-7; D remains unclear. This CDR3 is 13 amino acids long. CDR1 and CDR2 (germline): SGHAT, FQNNGV. Trimming removed 0 bases from V and 3 bases from J, with 6 bases in between. The full variable domain, with the rest looked up from reference TRBV11-2 and TRBJ2-7, is EAGVAQSPRYKIIEKRQSVAFWCNPISGHATLYWYQQILGQGPKLLIQFQNNGVVDDSQLPKDRFSAERLKGVDSTLKIQPAKLEDSAVYLCASSLERIYEQYFGPGTRLTVT.

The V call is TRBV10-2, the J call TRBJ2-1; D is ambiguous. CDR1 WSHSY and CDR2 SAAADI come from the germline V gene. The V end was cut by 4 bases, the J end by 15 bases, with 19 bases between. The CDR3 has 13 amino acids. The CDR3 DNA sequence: TGCGCCAGCAGTGGTCCCACCATCCCGAGACGGTTCTTC. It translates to CASSGPTIPRRFF.

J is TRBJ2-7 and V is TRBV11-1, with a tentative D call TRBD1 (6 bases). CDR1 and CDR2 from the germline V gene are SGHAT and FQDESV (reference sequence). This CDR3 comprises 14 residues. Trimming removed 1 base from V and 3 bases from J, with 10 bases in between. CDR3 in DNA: TGTGCCAGCAGCTTAGTGAGAGGGGGCTACGAGCAGTACTTC. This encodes CASSLVRGGYEQYF.